The 25 T cell receptor beta chains below all came from one sample that was sequenced in a study of cytomegalovirus exposure and HLA in healthy donors. In the PCR, 60 Vbeta and 13 Jbeta primers were used. The repertoire was sequenced with immunoSEQ multiplex PCR; TCRdb's copy has only in-frame clones and lacks some. The sample holds nearly 300,000 clones, more than 80% seen once. Sequenced material: PBMCs. These receptors all stem from a man in his forties or fifties in good health and CMV-seropositive.

The chain uses TRBV7-3 and TRBJ2-7; D may be TRBD2 (6 bases). Trimming left V 2 bases short and J 5 bases short, with 13 bases between. CDR1 and CDR2 from the germline V gene are SGHTA and FQGTGA. This CDR3 spans 14 amino acids. CDR3 DNA: TGTGCCAGCAGCTTATACAGTTCTAGCGACGAGCAGTACTTC. Amino acid sequence: CASSLYSSSDEQYF.

This clone was detected only once. V usage is TRBV7-9 and J usage is TRBJ1-1; D remains ambiguous. CDR3 length equals 15 residues. Germline CDR1 reads SEHNR; CDR2 reads FQNEAQ (reference sequence). Trimming shortened V by 1 base and J by 0 bases, and 9 bases separated the two germline ends. CDR3 loop: CASSLVAALNTEAFF. The CDR3 region has the DNA TGTGCCAGCAGCTTAGTGGCGGCCCTGAACACTGAAGCTTTCTTT. Combining the CDR3 with reference TRBV7-9 and TRBJ1-1 gives the whole variable domain DTGVSQNPRHKITKRGQNVTFRCDPISEHNRLYWYRQTLGQGPEFLTYFQNEAQLEKSRLLSDRFSAERPKGSFSTLEIQRTEQGDSAMYLCASSLVAALNTEAFFGQGTRLTVV.

The J gene is TRBJ1-1, the V gene TRBV18; D is uncertain. This CDR3 contains 14 residues. Germline V gives CDR1 KGHSH, CDR2 LQKENI. Trimming left V 3 bases short and J 4 bases short, with 12 bases between. As DNA, the CDR3 is TGTGCCAGCTCACCGGGCGCACTAGTCACTGAAGCTTTCTTT. It encodes CASSPGALVTEAFF.

This chain uses TRBV28 with TRBJ1-1; D ambiguous. V was clipped by 5 bases and J by 4 bases, with 8 bases between them. The CDR3 is 12 amino acids. Germline V gives CDR1 MDHEN, CDR2 SYDVKM. The CDR3 is CASSPSVTEAFF. For the CDR3, the DNA is TGTGCCAGCAGTCCCAGTGTCACTGAAGCTTTCTTT.

This clone was observed a single time. The chain employs TRBV27 and TRBJ2-5; possibly TRBD1 for D (6 bases). The CDR3 extends over 16 amino acids. Germline lookup yields CDR1 MNHEY and CDR2 SMNVEV (reference sequence). The V end was cut by 4 bases, the J end by 5 bases, with 20 bases between. The DNA for the CDR3 is TGTGCCAGCAGTTATCAGGGACAACTGGCTGGCGAGACCCAGTACTTC. Protein sequence: CASSYQGQLAGETQYF.

V gene TRBV7-8 combines with J gene TRBJ1-1; D uncertain. The CDR3 runs to 13 residues. Germline CDR1 and CDR2: SGHVS and FQNEAQ. Trimming removed 2 bases at V and 3 bases at J, with 7 bases between. The CDR3 loop reads CASSLLSDTEAFF. Written as DNA, the CDR3 is TGTGCCAGCAGCTTATTGTCTGACACTGAAGCTTTCTTT.

The chain is built from TRBV28 and TRBJ2-7, with 7 bases matching TRBD1. The CDR3 is 13 residues long. With V trimmed by 10 bases and J by 5 bases, 11 bases remained unmatched. Germline V CDR1 and CDR2: MDHEN, SYDVKM. CDR3 nucleotide sequence: TGTGCCACGTACGTGACAGGGATCCACGAGCAGTACTTC. Translation: CATYVTGIHEQYF.

This sequence joins TRBV5-8 and TRBJ2-3; 8 bases match TRBD1. Germline V gives CDR1 SGHTS, CDR2 YDEGEE. This CDR3 has 16 residues. With V trimmed by 4 bases and J by 3 bases, 10 bases remained unmatched. CDR3 sequence (DNA): TGTGCCAGCAGCAGGACCGGGACAGGCCAGACAGATACGCAGTATTTT. It codes for CASSRTGTGQTDTQYF.

The rearrangement uses TRBV5-1 and TRBJ2-1, with 9 bases fitting TRBD1. The germline V gene encodes CDR1 SGHRS and CDR2 YFSETQ. Trimming cost V 4 bases and J 7 bases; bases outside gene matches: 6. The CDR3 runs to 14 residues. This CDR3 reads CASSPGTGSNEQFF. As DNA, the CDR3 is TGCGCCAGCAGCCCCGGGACAGGGTCGAATGAGCAGTTCTTC.

V is TRBV11-2 and J is TRBJ2-1, with a tentative D call TRBD2 (6 bases). This CDR3 comprises 15 residues. Germline V gene sequence: CDR1 SGHAT, CDR2 FQNNGV. V gave up 2 bases and J gave up 1 base, with 9 bases separating them. The CDR3 spells CASSLSGLSYNEQFF. CDR3 DNA sequence: TGTGCCAGCAGCTTATCGGGACTGTCCTACAATGAGCAGTTCTTC.

The table lists this clone with a count of one. This chain uses TRBV11-2 with TRBJ2-5; 7 positions agree with TRBD2. This CDR3 spans 16 amino acids. J was trimmed by 2 bases and V by 0 bases; bases with no gene match: 6. Germline V gene lookup returns CDR1 SGHAT and CDR2 FQNNGV. CDR3: CASSLEYGLEQETQYF. CDR3 DNA: TGTGCCAGCAGCTTAGAGTACGGACTAGAGCAAGAGACCCAGTACTTC.

The rearrangement links TRBV5-5 to TRBJ2-7; tentative D call: TRBD1 (5 bases). V was shortened by 0 bases and J by 4 bases, with 11 bases between the two germline ends. CDR3 length: 14 residues. Per the germline V gene, CDR1 is SGHKS and CDR2 is YYEKEE (reference sequence). CDR3 residues: CASSLAPGYYEQYF. Here the CDR3 DNA reads TGTGCCAGCAGCTTGGCCCCAGGGTATTACGAGCAGTACTTC. Full variable domain (missing parts from reference TRBV5-5 and TRBJ2-7): DAGVTQSPTHLIKTRGQQVTLRCSPISGHKSVSWYQQVLGQGPQFIFQYYEKEERGRGNFPDRFSARQFPNYSSELNVNALLLGDSALYLCASSLAPGYYEQYFGPGTRLTVT.

About this clone itself: This may stem from a read error, because a much larger clone lies one nucleotide away. V usage is TRBV14 and J usage is TRBJ1-2, with 7 bases matching TRBD1. Looked up from germline, CDR1 is SGHDN and CDR2 is FVKESK. With V trimmed by 1 base and J by 5 bases, 4 bases remained unmatched. The CDR3 length is 14 residues. The CDR3 nucleotides are TGTGCCAGCAGCCAAGTGACAGGGAATTATGGCTACACCTTC. Encoded protein: CASSQVTGNYGYTF.

This chain joins TRBV2 and TRBJ1-4; D is perhaps TRBD1 (5 bases). Germline-derived CDR1 and CDR2 are SNHLY and FYNNEI. Trimming removed 3 bases at V and 8 bases at J, with 16 bases between. The CDR3 sequence is 15 residues long. The CDR3 DNA is TGTGCCAGCAGTGATAGGGGATCCCCTGGGGAAAAACTGTTTTTT. It specifies CASSDRGSPGEKLFF. The variable domain in full, with the rest retrieved from reference TRBV2 and TRBJ1-4, is EPEVTQTPSHQVTQMGQEVILRCVPISNHLYFYWYRQILGQKVEFLVSFYNNEISEKSEIFDDQFSVERPDGSNFTLKIRSTKLEDSAMYFCASSDRGSPGEKLFFGSGTQLSVL.

This clone came up once. The rearrangement joins TRBV28 to TRBJ2-7, with 7 bases aligning to TRBD1. This CDR3 region has 14 residues. V lost 3 bases, J lost 2 bases, and 4 bases stayed unmatched. CDR1 and CDR2 from the germline V gene are MDHEN and SYDVKM. In nucleotides, the CDR3 is TGTGCCAGCAGTTTTTCGGACAGGACCTACGAGCAGTACTTC. It translates to CASSFSDRTYEQYF. Together with reference TRBV28 and TRBJ2-7, the CDR3 gives the full variable domain: DVKVTQSSRYLVKRTGEKVFLECVQDMDHENMFWYRQDPGLGLRLIYFSYDVKMKEKGDIPEGYSVSREKKERFSLILESASTNQTSMYLCASSFSDRTYEQYFGPGTRLTVT.

This sequence joins TRBV10-3 and TRBJ2-3; D perhaps matches TRBD1 (5 bases). The CDR3 is made up of 12 amino acids. V lost 9 bases and J lost 5, with 12 bases in between. The germline CDR1 and CDR2 sequences are ENHRY and SYGVKD. The CDR3 region has the DNA TGTGCCATTGGGGCAGGGCAAGATACGCAGTATTTT. It codes for CAIGAGQDTQYF.

The V gene is TRBV6-5, the J gene TRBJ2-3; D might be TRBD2 (6 bases). Deletions cut 8 bases from V and 0 bases from J, with 12 bases between. The CDR3 runs to 14 residues. The germline V gene has CDR1 MNHEY and CDR2 SVGAGI. The CDR3 region is CASSDGTSTDTQYF. The CDR3 DNA reads as TGTGCCAGCTCCGACGGGACTAGCACAGATACGCAGTATTTT.

The chain couples TRBV6-5 to TRBJ2-7; 7 nucleotides align to TRBD1. The CDR3 consists of 15 residues. J was trimmed by 1 base and V by 7 bases; bases with no gene match: 10. Germline CDR1 reads MNHEY; CDR2 reads SVGAGI. CDR3 DNA: TGTGCCAGCAAGAGGGTTGAGGGGGCATCCTACGAGCAGTACTTC. Protein: CASKRVEGASYEQYF.

CDR3 DNA: TGTGCCAGTAGTTTCAGGGGGGAGACTGAAGCTTTCTTT. Translation: CASSFRGETEAFF. The chain couples TRBV19 to TRBJ1-1; 7 bases line up with TRBD1. Germline CDR1 is LNHDA and CDR2 is SQIVND (reference sequence). This CDR3 comprises 13 residues. V was pared by 5 bases and J by 5 bases, with 5 bases of the junction left unmatched.

CDR3 in amino acids: CASSLGTPSGTDTQYF. CDR3 in DNA: TGTGCCAGCAGCTTGGGAACTCCTAGCGGCACAGATACGCAGTATTTT. The chain links TRBV5-4 to TRBJ2-3; possible D gene TRBD2, 6 bases. Trimming cost V 0 bases and J 1 base, with 12 bases left between them. CDR3 length: 16 residues. Looked up from germline, CDR1 is SGHNT and CDR2 is YYREEE (reference sequence). Supplemented by reference TRBV5-4 and TRBJ2-3, the full variable domain reads ETGVTQSPTHLIKTRGQQVTLRCSSQSGHNTVSWYQQALGQGPQFIFQYYREEENGRGNFPPRFSGLQFPNYSSELNVNALELDDSALYLCASSLGTPSGTDTQYFGPGTRLTVL.

CDR3 DNA sequence: TGTGCCAGCTCACCCGGGACAGGGAGCACCGGGGAGCTGTTTTTT. Protein sequence: CASSPGTGSTGELFF. The V call is TRBV18, the J call TRBJ2-2; 9 bases align to TRBD1. Trimming cost V 3 bases and J 4 bases; bases outside gene matches: 3. CDR1 and CDR2 (germline): KGHSH, LQKENI. The CDR3 contains 15 residues.

The rearrangement uses TRBV5-4 and TRBJ1-2; possibly TRBD1 for D (6 bases). From germline, CDR1 is SGHNT and CDR2 YYREEE (reference sequence). The CDR3 has 14 amino acids. The V gene lost 4 bases and the J gene lost 1 base, with 11 bases spanning the gap. In DNA, the CDR3 is TGTGCCAGCAGCAGCGGACAGATTAACTATGGCTACACCTTC. This sequence encodes CASSSGQINYGYTF. Full variable domain (outside the CDR3, taken from reference TRBV5-4 and TRBJ1-2): ETGVTQSPTHLIKTRGQQVTLRCSSQSGHNTVSWYQQALGQGPQFIFQYYREEENGRGNFPPRFSGLQFPNYSSELNVNALELDDSALYLCASSSGQINYGYTFGSGTRLTVV.

This clone was detected once. The chain links TRBV29-1 to TRBJ2-7; weak D call: TRBD2 (7 bases). CDR3 length equals 15 residues. Trimming pared 0 bases from V and 5 bases from J, leaving 17 bases between. In germline, CDR1 is SQVTM, CDR2 ANQGSEA. The CDR3 is CSVEDRGRGGNEQYF. The DNA for the CDR3 is TGCAGCGTTGAAGATCGGGGCAGGGGAGGGAACGAGCAGTACTTC.

This chain connects TRBV9 to TRBJ2-1, with TRBD1 identical over 12 bases. J lost 4 bases, V lost 4 bases, and 9 bases had no gene match. The CDR3 length is 17 residues. CDR1 and CDR2 from the germline V gene are SGDLS and YYNGEE. CDR3 protein: CASSSPGQGAPYNEQFF. CDR3 nucleotide sequence: TGTGCCAGCAGCTCTCCGGGACAGGGGGCACCATACAATGAGCAGTTCTTC.

The chain uses TRBV29-1 and TRBJ2-7; 12 nucleotides match TRBD1. The trim removed 1 base at V and 6 bases at J, leaving 7 bases unmatched. The CDR3 covers 15 residues. Germline values: CDR1 SQVTM, CDR2 ANQGSEA. CDR3 sequence reads: CSVEAPGQGASEQYF. CDR3 DNA sequence: TGCAGCGTTGAAGCCCCGGGACAGGGGGCAAGCGAGCAGTACTTC.